One and the same sample provided the 10 T cell receptor beta chains below, sequenced in a study of technical replicates of blood from a handful of donors. Sequencing used immunoSEQ multiplex PCR; TCRdb keeps in-frame clones, though not all of them. The profile covers 60,000 to 90,000 clones, with 95% appearing a single time and 0.25% taken by the ten largest. The source material was T cells isolated from PBMCs. The receptors originated from a human donor in good health.

The V call is TRBV5-4, the J call TRBJ2-5; D remains unclear. With 4 bases removed from V and 4 bases from J, the gap between germline ends came to 11 bases. CDR3 length equals 13 residues. CDR1 SGHNT and CDR2 YYREEE come from the germline V gene (reference sequence). In DNA, the CDR3 is TGTGCCAGCAGCCCCGACTCGCGAGAGACCCAGTACTTC. This sequence encodes CASSPDSRETQYF.

The rearrangement uses TRBV19 and TRBJ2-1; TRBD1 aligns across 9 bases. CDR1 and CDR2 from the germline V gene are LNHDA and SQIVND (reference sequence). The CDR3 runs to 18 residues. V was pared by 5 bases and J by 6 bases, with 17 bases of the junction left unmatched. CDR3 coding DNA: TGTGCCAGTAGTCCAACTTTATTTGGACAGGGGATTGTCAATGAGCAGTTCTTC. It is translated as CASSPTLFGQGIVNEQFF.

V gene TRBV5-1 combines with J gene TRBJ2-3, with 16 positions matching TRBD2. Germline values: CDR1 SGHRS, CDR2 YFSETQ. Trimming took 3 bases from V and 2 from J; bases not matched to a gene: 6. The CDR3 length is 18 residues. The CDR3 sequence is CASSSGGLAGGSTDTQYF. The CDR3 coding sequence is TGCGCCAGCAGCTCCGGGGGACTAGCGGGAGGGTCCACAGATACGCAGTATTTT. The variable domain in full, with the rest retrieved from reference TRBV5-1 and TRBJ2-3, is KAGVTQTPRYLIKTRGQQVTLSCSPISGHRSVSWYQQTPGQGLQFLFEYFSETQRNKGNFPGRFSGRQFSNSRSEMNVSTLELGDSALYLCASSSGGLAGGSTDTQYFGPGTRLTVL.

This clone was observed a single time. The chain carries TRBV28 and TRBJ1-4, with 7 nucleotides matching TRBD1. V lost 5 bases, J lost 7 bases, and 13 bases stayed unmatched. This CDR3 contains 16 residues. The germline gives CDR1 MDHEN, CDR2 SYDVKM. The CDR3 bases are TGTGCCAGCAGTCAAACTATGACAGGGCCTCGTGAAAAACTGTTTTTT. As protein: CASSQTMTGPREKLFF.

This chain links TRBV5-6 with TRBJ2-7; 10 bases line up with TRBD2. Losses at the gene ends were 2 bases for V and 3 bases for J; bases not matched to a gene: 5. This CDR3 is 15 amino acids long. Germline V lookup: CDR1 SGHDT, CDR2 YYEEEE. CDR3 nucleotides: TGTGCCAGCAGCTTCTCTAGCGGGAGCCTCTACGAGCAGTACTTC. It is translated as CASSFSSGSLYEQYF.

The V call is TRBV14, the J call TRBJ2-1; D perhaps matches TRBD1 (6 bases). V was trimmed by 0 bases and J by 2 bases, leaving 11 bases between them. Germline values: CDR1 SGHDN, CDR2 FVKESK. CDR3 length equals 16 residues. The CDR3: CASSQDRGLTYNEQFF. The DNA of the CDR3 is TGTGCCAGCAGCCAAGACAGGGGCCTAACCTACAATGAGCAGTTCTTC.

This chain joins TRBV27 and TRBJ2-7; D is undetermined. CDR1 is MNHEY and CDR2 is SMNVEV in the germline V gene (reference sequence). This CDR3 region has 14 residues. Trimming removed 2 bases from V and 1 base from J, with 9 bases in between. In DNA, the CDR3 is TGTGCCAGCAGTTTACAAGTTACATCCTACGAGCAGTACTTC. It yields the protein CASSLQVTSYEQYF.

This rearrangement joins TRBV5-6 to TRBJ1-2, with 10 bases fitting TRBD1. This CDR3 contains 14 residues. Germline CDR1 and CDR2: SGHDT and YYEEEE. J lost 7 bases, V lost 3 bases, and 6 bases had no gene match. CDR3 DNA: TGTGCCAGCAGCTGCCGGACAGGGGGTTGTGGCTACACCTTC. Protein product: CASSCRTGGCGYTF.

V and J are TRBV29-1 and TRBJ2-1; 13 bases align to TRBD2. V was pared by 3 bases and J by 4 bases, with 3 bases of the junction left unmatched. This CDR3 spans 15 amino acids. Germline CDR1 SQVTM, CDR2 ANQGSEA. The CDR3 loop is CSVDRLAGGYNEQFF. DNA of the CDR3: TGCAGCGTTGACAGACTAGCGGGAGGATACAATGAGCAGTTCTTC.

The J gene is TRBJ2-7, the V gene TRBV6-5, with D possibly matching TRBD2 (5 bases). Germline values: CDR1 MNHEY, CDR2 SVGAGI. CDR3 size: 14 residues. The V gene lost 6 bases and the J gene lost 2 bases, with 14 bases spanning the gap. The CDR3 protein is CASSLSSGTYEQYF. The CDR3 DNA is TGTGCCAGCAGCCTAAGCTCCGGGACCTACGAGCAGTACTTC.